This entry features one T cell receptor beta chain sequence. Its cognate antigen is unknown. Sequencing used cDNA as its template, made by extracting RNA and reverse transcribing it. Produced via immunoSEQ multiplex PCR; TCRdb's table is partial and in-frame only. Of some 170,000 clones listed, 53% are singletons. The sample is drawn from a study of CD8+ T cells in alopecia areata. Study in general: In an open-label trial, patients got 5 to 10 mg tofacitinib twice daily.

Treatment specified: oral pan-JAK inhibitor, 5-10 mg twice daily. A FACSAria was used to sort CD4+ and CD8+ T cells. These cells came from PBMCs. Study-level results: Resident alphabeta T cells of normal skin are also sequenced in scalp samples.

Germline loops: CDR1 GTSNPN, CDR2 SVGIG (reference sequence). Trimming cost V 0 bases and J 6 bases, with 12 bases left between them. The CDR3 totals 14 residues. The starting material was CD8+ T cells sorted from blood, obtained at week 24, from a patient treated with tofacitinib. This sequence was found in a human donor with alopecia areata. The chain has TRBV30 and TRBJ1-5, with D possibly being TRBD1 (6 bases). The CDR3 DNA follows: TGTGCCTGGAGTGTACCAGGGGAGGTTCAGCCCCAGCATTTT. Translated: CAWSVPGEVQPQHF. Looking up the rest from reference TRBV30 and TRBJ1-5 gives the full variable domain: SQTIHQWPATLVQPVGSPLSLECTVEGTSNPNLYWYRQAAGRGLQLLFYSVGIGQISSEVPQNLSASRPQDRQFILSSKKLLLSDSGFYLCAWSVPGEVQPQHFGDGTRLSIL.